This entry lists 32 T cell receptor beta chains sequenced from one sample in a study of blood T cell repertoires in COVID-19. Sequenced by immunoSEQ multiplex PCR; TCRdb stores in-frame clones only, minus some. The data contain a few hundred thousand clones, around 86% of them singletons. Sequencing input: peripheral blood. These TCRs come from a man aged 45-60 years with active or convalescent COVID-19.

The rearrangement joins TRBV10-3 to TRBJ2-3, with 9 bases lining up with TRBD2. CDR1 ENHRY and CDR2 SYGVKD come from the germline V gene. The CDR3 runs 17 residues. Trimming at V came to 4 bases and at J to 0 bases, leaving 8 bases not matched to a gene. CDR3 coding DNA: TGTGCCATCAGTGGGTCGCCTAGCGGGGTTAGCACAGATACGCAGTATTTT. Translating it yields CAISGSPSGVSTDTQYF.

J is TRBJ1-2 and V is TRBV28, with 8 bases fitting TRBD1. The CDR3 contains 15 residues. The germline V gene has CDR1 MDHEN and CDR2 SYDVKM. The trim removed 2 bases at V and 2 bases at J, leaving 4 bases unmatched. CDR3 sequence reads: CASSLRNRGNYGYTF. The CDR3 coding sequence is TGTGCCAGCAGTTTACGAAACAGGGGGAACTATGGCTACACCTTC.

This chain connects TRBV5-5 to TRBJ1-1; 8 nucleotides align to TRBD1. The CDR3 extends over 17 amino acids. The germline CDR1 and CDR2 sequences are SGHKS and YYEKEE (reference sequence). With 2 bases clipped from V and 3 bases from J, the junction kept 12 bases outside the gene matches. CDR3 sequence reads: CASSLLGRGRRYTEAFF. The CDR3, as DNA: TGTGCCAGCAGCTTACTTGGCAGGGGGCGAAGATACACTGAAGCTTTCTTT.

Remarks on this clone: Within the sample, other DNA sequences also encode this same CDR3. V and J are TRBV18 and TRBJ2-3; 9 nucleotides agree with TRBD2. The CDR3 totals 15 residues. Per the germline V gene, CDR1 is KGHSH and CDR2 is LQKENI. With 1 base clipped from V and 1 base from J, the junction kept 0 bases outside the gene matches. The CDR3 DNA is TGTGCCAGCTCACCACTAGCGGGGGGCACAGATACGCAGTATTTT. This encodes CASSPLAGGTDTQYF.

Only one count was recorded for this clone. V is TRBV3-1 (or the pseudogene TRBV3-2) and J is TRBJ2-1; D unclear. The CDR3 totals 12 residues. Trimming pared 5 bases from V and 12 bases from J, leaving 14 bases between. Germline values: CDR1 LGHDT, CDR2 YNNKEL (reference sequence). The CDR3 nucleotides read TGTGCCAGCAGCTCCACAGATTTCCGGCAGTTCTTC. Encoded protein: CASSSTDFRQFF.

V gene TRBV15 combines with J gene TRBJ1-1, with D perhaps TRBD1 (5 bases). CDR3 length: 13 amino acids. CDR1 and CDR2 from the germline V gene are LNHNV and YYDKDF (reference sequence). V lost 3 bases and J lost 10, with 15 bases in between. CDR3 amino acids: CATSRAGPPVAFF. The DNA of the CDR3 is TGTGCCACCAGCAGGGCGGGACCGCCTGTAGCTTTCTTT.

The chain carries TRBV6-6 and TRBJ1-2; no clear D gene. Germline lookup yields CDR1 MNHNY and CDR2 SVGAGI (reference sequence). V was clipped by 2 bases and J by 3 bases, with 10 bases between them. The CDR3 length is 14 residues. The CDR3 coding sequence is TGTGCCAGCAGTTACGGCGGTGAGGACTATGGCTACACCTTC. Translation: CASSYGGEDYGYTF.

The chain uses TRBV19 and TRBJ2-1; a possible D gene is TRBD2 (6 bases). CDR3 length: 14 residues. Germline-derived CDR1 and CDR2 are LNHDA and SQIVND (reference sequence). Trimming removed 7 bases from V and 5 bases from J, with 15 bases in between. The CDR3 is CASKRPEGNNEQFF. CDR3 sequence (DNA): TGTGCCAGTAAGAGGCCGGAGGGAAACAATGAGCAGTTCTTC.

The chain employs TRBV19 and TRBJ1-5; D remains ambiguous. The CDR3 spans 15 residues. Per germline, CDR1 LNHDA and CDR2 SQIVND (reference sequence). Trimming cost V 0 bases and J 0 bases, with 6 bases left between them. The CDR3 spells CASSIDGISNQPQHF. Here the CDR3 DNA reads TGTGCCAGTAGTATAGACGGGATTAGCAATCAGCCCCAGCATTTT.

This clone was found a few times. This rearrangement joins TRBV7-2 to TRBJ2-7; maybe TRBD2 (7 bases). CDR3 size: 14 residues. The germline CDR1 and CDR2 sequences are SGHTA and FQGNSA. V was shortened by 5 bases and J by 6 bases, with 17 bases between the two germline ends. The CDR3 reads CASSSRGAESEQYF. DNA for the CDR3: TGTGCCAGCAGCAGTCGGGGGGCGGAGAGCGAGCAGTACTTC.

The chain combines TRBV13 with TRBJ2-3; 8 bases agree with TRBD1. The V and J ends lost 7 bases and 4 bases, in that order; junction bases with no gene match: 10. Germline V CDR1 and CDR2: PRHDT, FYEKMQ (reference sequence). The length of the CDR3 is 15 residues. The CDR3 coding sequence is TGTGCCAGCACCCAGGGGGCCGGGATGGCAGATACGCAGTATTTT. The encoded protein is CASTQGAGMADTQYF.

The chain employs TRBV7-9 and TRBJ2-3, with 8 bases lining up with TRBD1. The germline V gene encodes CDR1 SEHNR and CDR2 FQNEAQ (reference sequence). V trimming: 3 bases; J trimming: 5 bases; junction bases outside the gene matches: 13. The CDR3 sequence is 17 residues long. The CDR3 sequence is CASSFGQGAERGDTQYF. CDR3 DNA sequence: TGTGCCAGCAGCTTCGGTCAGGGGGCTGAACGCGGAGATACGCAGTATTTT.

This chain connects TRBV30 to TRBJ1-3; D is unresolved. Germline values: CDR1 GTSNPN, CDR2 SVGIG (reference sequence). Between the trimmed V and J ends, which lost 5 bases and 0 bases, there was a span of 8 bases. The CDR3 totals 13 residues. CDR3 sequence: CAWDIASGNTIYF. The CDR3 coding sequence is TGTGCCTGGGATATAGCCTCTGGAAACACCATATATTTT.

The chain couples TRBV18 to TRBJ2-7; D may be TRBD1 (6 bases). With 4 bases removed from V and 3 bases from J, the gap between germline ends came to 16 bases. The CDR3 length is 15 residues. The V gene's germline CDR1 is KGHSH and CDR2 LQKENI. CDR3 nucleotide sequence: TGTGCCAGCTCACGGACCGGGACATCGGTCTACGAGCAGTACTTC. Its translation is CASSRTGTSVYEQYF.

The chain is built from TRBV29-1 and TRBJ2-7; maybe TRBD2 (6 bases). Germline loops: CDR1 SQVTM, CDR2 ANQGSEA. Trimming took 6 bases from V and 4 from J, leaving 13 bases between them. The CDR3 extends over 12 amino acids. Written as DNA, the CDR3 is TGCAGCGTGTACGGGGACTTATACGAGCAGTACTTC. It codes for CSVYGDLYEQYF.

V usage is TRBV6-5 and J usage is TRBJ1-6, with 8 bases lining up with TRBD1. Germline V gene data show CDR1 as MNHEY and CDR2 as SVGAGI. Losses at the gene ends were 6 bases for V and 14 bases for J; bases not matched to a gene: 15. This CDR3 spans 15 amino acids. The CDR3 is CASSRQGTPRGALHF. The DNA for the CDR3 is TGTGCCAGCAGCCGACAGGGGACACCCAGGGGCGCCCTCCACTTT.

This rearrangement joins TRBV24-1 to TRBJ2-3; 9 bases line up with TRBD1. Unmatched junction bases numbered 8, after V lost 3 bases and J lost 2 bases. This CDR3 has 17 residues. The germline V gene has CDR1 KGHDR and CDR2 SFDVKD. The CDR3 is CATSDLGQGKFTDTQYF. As DNA, the CDR3 is TGTGCCACCAGTGATCTAGGACAGGGGAAATTCACAGATACGCAGTATTTT.

The genes are TRBV4-3 and TRBJ1-6, with 7 bases identical to TRBD1. Germline V CDR1 and CDR2: LGHNA, YSLEER. V lost 3 bases and J lost 7; bases outside the gene matches: 3. CDR3 length: 14 amino acids. CDR3 nucleotides: TGCGCCAGCAGCCATACAGGGGAAAATTCACCCCTCCACTTT. It encodes CASSHTGENSPLHF.

The rearrangement joins TRBV2 to TRBJ1-2, with D possibly being TRBD1 (6 bases). Germline V CDR1 and CDR2: SNHLY, FYNNEI. The CDR3 extends over 14 amino acids. Trimming pared 3 bases from V and 5 bases from J, leaving 13 bases between. The CDR3 nucleotides are TGTGCCAGCAGTGATCGGGGGGCAGTATATGGCTACACCTTC. This sequence encodes CASSDRGAVYGYTF.

The chain has TRBV21-1 and TRBJ2-7; TRBD2 is the table's D call and was not checked against the DNA. TRBV21-1 is reported as a pseudogene. There are 19 residues in the CDR3. This chain's CDR3 is CASSNDPGLGKSSSYEQYF. In DNA form, the CDR3 reads TGTGCCAGCAGCAACGATCCGGGACTAGGAAAGAGTAGCTCCTACGAGCAGTACTTC.

This chain connects TRBV12-3 or TRBV12-4 to TRBJ1-5; D is possibly TRBD1 (6 bases). The CDR3 totals 13 residues. V lost 7 bases to trimming and J lost 3 bases, with 10 bases between them. DNA of the CDR3: TGTGCCAGCAAGGACAGCTACAATCAGCCCCAGCATTTT. Its protein product is CASKDSYNQPQHF.

The V call is TRBV7-8, the J call TRBJ1-1, with unresolved D. The ends were cut back, 0 bases at V and 6 bases at J, with 8 bases in the middle. The CDR3 covers 13 residues. CDR1 and CDR2 (germline): SGHVS, FQNEAQ. CDR3 loop: CASSLAVRAEAFF. Here the CDR3 DNA reads TGTGCCAGCAGCTTAGCGGTACGGGCTGAAGCTTTCTTT.

The chain employs TRBV9 and TRBJ2-1, with a weak D call TRBD1 (6 bases). The CDR3 is 15 residues long. In germline, CDR1 is SGDLS, CDR2 YYNGEE. V lost 1 base to trimming and J lost 6 bases, with 14 bases between them. The CDR3 protein is CASSVLSGTPNEQFF. DNA for the CDR3: TGTGCCAGCAGCGTACTGTCCGGGACACCCAATGAGCAGTTCTTC.

This chain connects TRBV30 to TRBJ1-1; D unresolved. V was shortened by 3 bases and J by 7 bases, with 12 bases between the two germline ends. CDR3 length: 12 amino acids. Germline lookup yields CDR1 GTSNPN and CDR2 SVGIG (reference sequence). CDR3 in DNA: TGTGCCTGGAGGACCGAGGCAAGTGAAGCTTTCTTT. This sequence encodes CAWRTEASEAFF.

CDR3 amino acids: CASSFLQREGTTDTQYF. DNA for the CDR3: TGTGCCAGCAGCTTTCTGCAGCGGGAGGGCACCACAGATACGCAGTATTTT. The chain joins TRBV7-6 to TRBJ2-3; 10 bases are shared with TRBD2. This CDR3 has 17 residues. CDR1 and CDR2 from the germline V gene are SGHVS and FNYEAQ. Trimming took 3 bases from V and 2 from J; bases not matched to a gene: 8. Complete variable domain (other parts from reference TRBV7-6 and TRBJ2-3): GAGVSQSPRYKVTKRGQDVALRCDPISGHVSLYWYRQALGQGPEFLTYFNYEAQQDKSGLPNDRFSAERPEGSISTLTIQRTEQRDSAMYRCASSFLQREGTTDTQYFGPGTRLTVL.

The gene calls are TRBV18 and TRBJ2-5, with unresolved D. Between the trimmed V and J ends, which lost 5 bases and 3 bases, there was a span of 10 bases. Germline V CDR1 and CDR2: KGHSH, LQKENI. This CDR3 spans 13 amino acids. CDR3 bases: TGTGCCAGCTCATCACTACACAAAGAGACCCAGTACTTC. This encodes CASSSLHKETQYF.

The chain is built from TRBV10-2 and TRBJ2-5, with TRBD1 matching over 9 bases. Germline CDR1 and CDR2: WSHSY and SAAADI. The ends lost 1 base at V and 9 bases at J; junction bases unmatched: 6. CDR3 length equals 14 residues. In DNA, the CDR3 is TGCGCCAGCAGTGAGTACGTGGGGACAGGGCCCCAGTACTTC. Translated: CASSEYVGTGPQYF.

V and J are TRBV5-8 and TRBJ2-3, with 7 bases fitting TRBD1. There are 14 residues in the CDR3. Germline V gene lookup returns CDR1 SGHTS and CDR2 YDEGEE. Trimming at V came to 3 bases and at J to 3 bases, leaving 4 bases not matched to a gene. For the CDR3, the DNA is TGTGCCAGCAGCTCGGGACAGATGACAGATACGCAGTATTTT. Protein sequence: CASSSGQMTDTQYF.

In DNA form, the CDR3 reads TGTGCCACCAGCAAGACATTGAATAATGAAAAACTGTTTTTT. Translation gives CATSKTLNNEKLFF. The chain carries TRBV15 and TRBJ1-4, with unresolved D. The CDR3 length is 14 residues. V gave up 4 bases and J gave up 4 bases, with 10 bases separating them. Per germline, CDR1 LNHNV and CDR2 YYDKDF (reference sequence).

V is TRBV5-4 and J is TRBJ2-5; D might be TRBD2 (6 bases). Per the germline V gene, CDR1 is SGHNT and CDR2 is YYREEE (reference sequence). This CDR3 spans 17 amino acids. Trimming took 4 bases from V and 5 from J, leaving 24 bases between them. In DNA, the CDR3 is TGTGCCAGCAGCCCCGGCGGGGTAGCGCTAACGGGGGAGACCCAGTACTTC. Protein product: CASSPGGVALTGETQYF.

The chain couples TRBV4-1 to TRBJ1-3, with TRBD1 identical over 9 bases. Germline CDR1 MGHRA, CDR2 YSYEKL. The CDR3 length is 16 residues. With 3 bases clipped from V and 2 bases from J, the junction kept 5 bases outside the gene matches. The CDR3 spells CASSHPGQGTGNTIYF. CDR3 DNA: TGCGCCAGCAGCCACCCGGGACAGGGTACTGGAAACACCATATATTTT.

CDR3: CASSQAVLTDTQYF. The CDR3 coding sequence is TGTGCCAGCAGCCAAGCAGTACTAACAGATACGCAGTATTTT. V and J are TRBV4-2 and TRBJ2-3; D is unclear. Germline V gene lookup returns CDR1 LGHNA and CDR2 YNFKEQ. V was clipped by 1 base and J by 3 bases, with 8 bases between them. The CDR3 is 14 amino acids.